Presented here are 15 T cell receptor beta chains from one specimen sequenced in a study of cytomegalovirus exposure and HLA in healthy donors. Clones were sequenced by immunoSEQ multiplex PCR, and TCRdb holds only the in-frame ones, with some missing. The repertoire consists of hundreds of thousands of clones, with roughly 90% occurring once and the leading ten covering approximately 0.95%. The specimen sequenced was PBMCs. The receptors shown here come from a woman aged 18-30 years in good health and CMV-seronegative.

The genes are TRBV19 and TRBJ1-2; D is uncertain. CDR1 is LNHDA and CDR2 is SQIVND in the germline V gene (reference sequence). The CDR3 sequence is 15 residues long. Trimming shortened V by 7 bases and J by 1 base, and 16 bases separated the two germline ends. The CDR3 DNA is TGTGCCAGTAACCTTTTCGGAGATGATAACTATGGCTACACCTTC. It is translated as CASNLFGDDNYGYTF.

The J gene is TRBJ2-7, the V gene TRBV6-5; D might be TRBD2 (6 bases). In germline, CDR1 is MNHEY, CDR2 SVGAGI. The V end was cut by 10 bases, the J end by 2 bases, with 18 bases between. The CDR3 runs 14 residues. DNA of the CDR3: TGTGCCACCTCGAGAGGGACTCCAGCCTACGAGCAGTACTTC. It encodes CATSRGTPAYEQYF.

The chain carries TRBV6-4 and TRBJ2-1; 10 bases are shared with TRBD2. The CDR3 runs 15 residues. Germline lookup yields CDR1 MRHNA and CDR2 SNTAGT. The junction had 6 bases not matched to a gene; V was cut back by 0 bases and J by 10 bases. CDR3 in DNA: TGTGCCAGCAGTGACTCCCCAGCGGGAGGGTCCGAGCAGTTCTTC. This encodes CASSDSPAGGSEQFF.

The CDR3 DNA sequence: TGTGCCAGAAGCCCCCATGCTGTCGGGAGGTTCGGCGGGGAGCTGTTTTTT. Translation: CARSPHAVGRFGGELFF. The chain employs TRBV5-3 and TRBJ2-2; 7 bases fit TRBD2. TRBV5-3 is an ORF, with its function uncertain. CDR3 length: 17 residues. The trim removed 4 bases at V and 7 bases at J, leaving 16 bases unmatched.

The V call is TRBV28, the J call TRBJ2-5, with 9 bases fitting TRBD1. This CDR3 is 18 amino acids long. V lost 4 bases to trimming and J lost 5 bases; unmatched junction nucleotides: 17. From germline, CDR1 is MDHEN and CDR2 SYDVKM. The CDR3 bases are TGTGCCAGCAGTTACCTAATAACAGGGGGCGGGGATGTTGAGACCCAGTACTTC. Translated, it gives CASSYLITGGGDVETQYF.

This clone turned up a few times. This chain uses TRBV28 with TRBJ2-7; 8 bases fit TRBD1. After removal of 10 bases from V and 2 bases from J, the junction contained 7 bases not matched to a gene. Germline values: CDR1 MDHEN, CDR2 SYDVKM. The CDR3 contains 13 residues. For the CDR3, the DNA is TGTGCCACTGGACAGGGACACACCTACGAGCAGTACTTC. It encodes CATGQGHTYEQYF.

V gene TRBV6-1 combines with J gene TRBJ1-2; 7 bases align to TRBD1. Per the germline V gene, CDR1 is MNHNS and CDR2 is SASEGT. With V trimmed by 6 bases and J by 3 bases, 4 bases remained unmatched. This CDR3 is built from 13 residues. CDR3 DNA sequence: TGTGCCAGCAGATCCGGGACAGACTATGGCTACACCTTC. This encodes CASRSGTDYGYTF.

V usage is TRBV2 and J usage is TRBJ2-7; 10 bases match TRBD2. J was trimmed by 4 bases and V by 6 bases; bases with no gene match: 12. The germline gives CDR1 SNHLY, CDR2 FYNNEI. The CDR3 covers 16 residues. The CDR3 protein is CASSPVPSGRPYEQYF. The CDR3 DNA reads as TGTGCCAGCAGCCCCGTTCCTAGCGGGAGACCATACGAGCAGTACTTC. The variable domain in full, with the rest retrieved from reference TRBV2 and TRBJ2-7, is EPEVTQTPSHQVTQMGQEVILRCVPISNHLYFYWYRQILGQKVEFLVSFYNNEISEKSEIFDDQFSVERPDGSNFTLKIRSTKLEDSAMYFCASSPVPSGRPYEQYFGPGTRLTVT.

The CDR3 loop reads CASSKGTAGVNTDTQYF. CDR3 DNA sequence: TGCGCCAGCAGCAAGGGTACAGCGGGAGTGAACACAGATACGCAGTATTTT. This chain links TRBV5-1 with TRBJ2-3; 8 bases fit TRBD2. V shed 4 bases and J 2 bases; nucleotides not matched to a gene: 12. The CDR3 loop spans 17 amino acids. The germline CDR1 and CDR2 sequences are SGHRS and YFSETQ.

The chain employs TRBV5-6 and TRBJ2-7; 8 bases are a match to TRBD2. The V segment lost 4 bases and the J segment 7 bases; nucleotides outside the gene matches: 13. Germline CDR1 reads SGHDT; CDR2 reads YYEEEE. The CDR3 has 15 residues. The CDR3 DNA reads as TGTGCCAGCAGCAACCGTTGGCGGGAGGTAGAAGAGCAGTACTTC. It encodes CASSNRWREVEEQYF.

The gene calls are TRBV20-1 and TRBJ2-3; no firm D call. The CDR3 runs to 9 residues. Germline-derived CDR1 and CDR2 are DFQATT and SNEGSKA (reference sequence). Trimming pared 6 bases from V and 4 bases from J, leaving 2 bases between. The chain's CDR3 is CSAADTQYF. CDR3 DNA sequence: TGCAGTGCCGCAGATACGCAGTATTTT.

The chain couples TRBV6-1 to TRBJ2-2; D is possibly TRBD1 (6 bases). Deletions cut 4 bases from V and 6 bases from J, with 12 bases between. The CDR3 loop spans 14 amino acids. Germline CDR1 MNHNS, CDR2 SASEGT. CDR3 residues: CASSARGRSGELFF. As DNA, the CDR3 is TGTGCCAGCAGTGCCAGGGGACGGTCCGGGGAGCTGTTTTTT.

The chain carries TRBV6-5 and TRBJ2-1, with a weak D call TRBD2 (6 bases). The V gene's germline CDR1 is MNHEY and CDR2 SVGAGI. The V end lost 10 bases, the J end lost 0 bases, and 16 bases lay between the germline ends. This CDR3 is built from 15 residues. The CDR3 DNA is TGTGCCACCCGGGATAGCGGCAGCTCCTACAATGAGCAGTTCTTC. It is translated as CATRDSGSSYNEQFF.

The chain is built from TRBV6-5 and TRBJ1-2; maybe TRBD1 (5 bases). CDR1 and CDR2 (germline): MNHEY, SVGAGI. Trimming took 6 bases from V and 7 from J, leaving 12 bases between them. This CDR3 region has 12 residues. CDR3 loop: CASREGGVGYTF. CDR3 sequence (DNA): TGTGCCAGCAGGGAGGGAGGGGTTGGCTACACCTTC.

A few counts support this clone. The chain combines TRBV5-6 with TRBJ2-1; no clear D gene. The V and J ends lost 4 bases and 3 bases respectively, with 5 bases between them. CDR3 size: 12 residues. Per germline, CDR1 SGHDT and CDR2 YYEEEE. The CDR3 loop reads CASSPGYNEQFF. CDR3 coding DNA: TGTGCCAGCAGCCCAGGCTACAATGAGCAGTTCTTC. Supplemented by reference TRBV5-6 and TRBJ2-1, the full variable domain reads DAGVTQSPTHLIKTRGQQVTLRCSPKSGHDTVSWYQQALGQGPQFIFQYYEEEERQRGNFPDRFSGHQFPNYSSELNVNALLLGDSALYLCASSPGYNEQFFGPGTRLTVL.